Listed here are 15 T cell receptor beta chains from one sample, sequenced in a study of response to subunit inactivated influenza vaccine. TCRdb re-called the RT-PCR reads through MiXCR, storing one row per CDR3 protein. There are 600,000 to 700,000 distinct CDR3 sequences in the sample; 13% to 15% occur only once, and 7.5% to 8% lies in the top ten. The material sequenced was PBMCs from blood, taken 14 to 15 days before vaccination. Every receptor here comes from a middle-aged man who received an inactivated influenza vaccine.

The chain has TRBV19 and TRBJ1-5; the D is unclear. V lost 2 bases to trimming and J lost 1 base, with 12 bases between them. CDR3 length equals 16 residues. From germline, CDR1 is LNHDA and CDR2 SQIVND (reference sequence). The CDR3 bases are TGTGCCAGTAGTATACGGGCCACATTGAGCAATCAGCCCCAGCATTTT. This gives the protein CASSIRATLSNQPQHF.

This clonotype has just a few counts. CDR3 DNA: TGCAGTGCTAGACAGGGAACGACTAATGAAAAACTGTTTTTT. It is translated as CSARQGTTNEKLFF. V usage is TRBV20-1 and J usage is TRBJ1-4; maybe TRBD1 (5 bases). This CDR3 region has 14 residues. The germline V gene encodes CDR1 DFQATT and CDR2 SNEGSKA (reference sequence). Trimming left V 2 bases short and J 2 bases short, with 9 bases between.

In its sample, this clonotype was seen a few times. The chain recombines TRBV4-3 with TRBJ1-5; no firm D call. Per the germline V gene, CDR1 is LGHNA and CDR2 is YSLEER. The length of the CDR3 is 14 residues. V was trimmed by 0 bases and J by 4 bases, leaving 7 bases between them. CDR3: CASSQDVQNQPQHF. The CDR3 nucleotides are TGCGCCAGCAGCCAAGACGTGCAGAATCAGCCCCAGCATTTT.

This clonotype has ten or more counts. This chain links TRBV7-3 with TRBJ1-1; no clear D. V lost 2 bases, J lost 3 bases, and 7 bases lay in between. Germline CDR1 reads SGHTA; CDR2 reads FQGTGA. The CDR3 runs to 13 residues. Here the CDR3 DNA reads TGTGCCAGCAGCTTAGACCTTTACACTGAAGCTTTCTTT. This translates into CASSLDLYTEAFF.

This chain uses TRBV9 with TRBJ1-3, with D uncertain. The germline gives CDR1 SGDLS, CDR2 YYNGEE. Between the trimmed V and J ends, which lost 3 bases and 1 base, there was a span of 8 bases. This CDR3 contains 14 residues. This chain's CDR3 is CASSDVVSGNTIYF. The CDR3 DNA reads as TGTGCCAGCAGCGATGTGGTTTCTGGAAACACCATATATTTT.

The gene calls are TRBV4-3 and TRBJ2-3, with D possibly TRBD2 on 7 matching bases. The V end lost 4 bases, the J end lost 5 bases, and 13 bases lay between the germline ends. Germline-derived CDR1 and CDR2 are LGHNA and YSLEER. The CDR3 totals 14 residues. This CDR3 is CASSLIGGRDTQYF. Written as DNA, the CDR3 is TGCGCCAGCAGCCTAATCGGGGGGCGAGATACGCAGTATTTT.

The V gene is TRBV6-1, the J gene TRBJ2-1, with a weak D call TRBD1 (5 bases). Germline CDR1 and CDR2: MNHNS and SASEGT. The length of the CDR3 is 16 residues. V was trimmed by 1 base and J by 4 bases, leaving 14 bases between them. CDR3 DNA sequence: TGTGCCAGCAGTGAAGAAGCAGGGCGGTTTTACAATGAGCAGTTCTTC. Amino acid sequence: CASSEEAGRFYNEQFF.

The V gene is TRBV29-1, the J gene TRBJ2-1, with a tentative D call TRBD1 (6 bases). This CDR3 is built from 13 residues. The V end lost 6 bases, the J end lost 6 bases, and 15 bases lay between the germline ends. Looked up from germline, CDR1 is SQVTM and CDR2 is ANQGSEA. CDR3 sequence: CSVRGSGSNEQFF. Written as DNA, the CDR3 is TGCAGCGTAAGGGGGAGCGGAAGCAATGAGCAGTTCTTC.

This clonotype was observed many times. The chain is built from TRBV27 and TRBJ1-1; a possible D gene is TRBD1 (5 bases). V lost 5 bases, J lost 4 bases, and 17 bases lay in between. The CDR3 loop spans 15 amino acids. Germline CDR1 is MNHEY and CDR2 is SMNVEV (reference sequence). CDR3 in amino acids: CASSPPDSFGTEAFF. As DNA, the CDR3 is TGTGCCAGCAGTCCCCCCGACAGTTTTGGCACTGAAGCTTTCTTT.

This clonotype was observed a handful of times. CDR3 bases: TGTGCCAGCACCACGGGGACTTCATCCTACGAGCAGTACTTC. Protein sequence: CASTTGTSSYEQYF. The V and J genes are TRBV6-1 and TRBJ2-7; possibly TRBD2 for D (6 bases). The CDR3 sequence is 14 residues long. V was pared by 7 bases and J by 1 base, with 14 bases between. Germline CDR1 and CDR2: MNHNS and SASEGT.

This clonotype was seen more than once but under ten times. CDR3 bases: TGCGCCAGCAGTGAGCAAGGATATAATTCACCCCTCCACTTT. Protein: CASSEQGYNSPLHF. The chain employs TRBV10-2 and TRBJ1-6; D is unresolved. Germline V gives CDR1 WSHSY, CDR2 SAAADI. V shed 2 bases and J shed 4 bases, with 6 bases lying between them. The CDR3 consists of 14 residues.

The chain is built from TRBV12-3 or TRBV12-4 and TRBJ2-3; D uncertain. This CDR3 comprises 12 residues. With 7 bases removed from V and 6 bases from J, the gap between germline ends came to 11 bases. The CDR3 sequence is CASTRTRDTQYF. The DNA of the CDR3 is TGTGCCAGCACCCGAACGCGTGATACGCAGTATTTT.

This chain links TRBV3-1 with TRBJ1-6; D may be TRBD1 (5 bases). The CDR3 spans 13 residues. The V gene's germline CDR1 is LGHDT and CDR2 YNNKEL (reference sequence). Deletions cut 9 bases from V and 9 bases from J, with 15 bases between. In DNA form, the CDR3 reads TGTGCCAGTACCCGGAGCGGGGGTTCACCCCTCCACTTT. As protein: CASTRSGGSPLHF.

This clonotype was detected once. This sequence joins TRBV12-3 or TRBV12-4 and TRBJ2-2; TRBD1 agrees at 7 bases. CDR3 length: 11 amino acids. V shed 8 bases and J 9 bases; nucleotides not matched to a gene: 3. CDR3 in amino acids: CASDRGRELFF. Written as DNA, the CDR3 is TGTGCCAGCGATAGGGGGCGGGAGCTGTTTTTT.

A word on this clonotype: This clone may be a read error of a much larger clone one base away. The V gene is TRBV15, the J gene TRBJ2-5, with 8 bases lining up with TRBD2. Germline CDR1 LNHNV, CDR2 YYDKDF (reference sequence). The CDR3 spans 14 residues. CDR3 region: CATSSRGGGETQNF. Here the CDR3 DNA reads TGTGCCACCAGCAGCCGGGGGGGTGGGGAGACCCAGAACTTC.